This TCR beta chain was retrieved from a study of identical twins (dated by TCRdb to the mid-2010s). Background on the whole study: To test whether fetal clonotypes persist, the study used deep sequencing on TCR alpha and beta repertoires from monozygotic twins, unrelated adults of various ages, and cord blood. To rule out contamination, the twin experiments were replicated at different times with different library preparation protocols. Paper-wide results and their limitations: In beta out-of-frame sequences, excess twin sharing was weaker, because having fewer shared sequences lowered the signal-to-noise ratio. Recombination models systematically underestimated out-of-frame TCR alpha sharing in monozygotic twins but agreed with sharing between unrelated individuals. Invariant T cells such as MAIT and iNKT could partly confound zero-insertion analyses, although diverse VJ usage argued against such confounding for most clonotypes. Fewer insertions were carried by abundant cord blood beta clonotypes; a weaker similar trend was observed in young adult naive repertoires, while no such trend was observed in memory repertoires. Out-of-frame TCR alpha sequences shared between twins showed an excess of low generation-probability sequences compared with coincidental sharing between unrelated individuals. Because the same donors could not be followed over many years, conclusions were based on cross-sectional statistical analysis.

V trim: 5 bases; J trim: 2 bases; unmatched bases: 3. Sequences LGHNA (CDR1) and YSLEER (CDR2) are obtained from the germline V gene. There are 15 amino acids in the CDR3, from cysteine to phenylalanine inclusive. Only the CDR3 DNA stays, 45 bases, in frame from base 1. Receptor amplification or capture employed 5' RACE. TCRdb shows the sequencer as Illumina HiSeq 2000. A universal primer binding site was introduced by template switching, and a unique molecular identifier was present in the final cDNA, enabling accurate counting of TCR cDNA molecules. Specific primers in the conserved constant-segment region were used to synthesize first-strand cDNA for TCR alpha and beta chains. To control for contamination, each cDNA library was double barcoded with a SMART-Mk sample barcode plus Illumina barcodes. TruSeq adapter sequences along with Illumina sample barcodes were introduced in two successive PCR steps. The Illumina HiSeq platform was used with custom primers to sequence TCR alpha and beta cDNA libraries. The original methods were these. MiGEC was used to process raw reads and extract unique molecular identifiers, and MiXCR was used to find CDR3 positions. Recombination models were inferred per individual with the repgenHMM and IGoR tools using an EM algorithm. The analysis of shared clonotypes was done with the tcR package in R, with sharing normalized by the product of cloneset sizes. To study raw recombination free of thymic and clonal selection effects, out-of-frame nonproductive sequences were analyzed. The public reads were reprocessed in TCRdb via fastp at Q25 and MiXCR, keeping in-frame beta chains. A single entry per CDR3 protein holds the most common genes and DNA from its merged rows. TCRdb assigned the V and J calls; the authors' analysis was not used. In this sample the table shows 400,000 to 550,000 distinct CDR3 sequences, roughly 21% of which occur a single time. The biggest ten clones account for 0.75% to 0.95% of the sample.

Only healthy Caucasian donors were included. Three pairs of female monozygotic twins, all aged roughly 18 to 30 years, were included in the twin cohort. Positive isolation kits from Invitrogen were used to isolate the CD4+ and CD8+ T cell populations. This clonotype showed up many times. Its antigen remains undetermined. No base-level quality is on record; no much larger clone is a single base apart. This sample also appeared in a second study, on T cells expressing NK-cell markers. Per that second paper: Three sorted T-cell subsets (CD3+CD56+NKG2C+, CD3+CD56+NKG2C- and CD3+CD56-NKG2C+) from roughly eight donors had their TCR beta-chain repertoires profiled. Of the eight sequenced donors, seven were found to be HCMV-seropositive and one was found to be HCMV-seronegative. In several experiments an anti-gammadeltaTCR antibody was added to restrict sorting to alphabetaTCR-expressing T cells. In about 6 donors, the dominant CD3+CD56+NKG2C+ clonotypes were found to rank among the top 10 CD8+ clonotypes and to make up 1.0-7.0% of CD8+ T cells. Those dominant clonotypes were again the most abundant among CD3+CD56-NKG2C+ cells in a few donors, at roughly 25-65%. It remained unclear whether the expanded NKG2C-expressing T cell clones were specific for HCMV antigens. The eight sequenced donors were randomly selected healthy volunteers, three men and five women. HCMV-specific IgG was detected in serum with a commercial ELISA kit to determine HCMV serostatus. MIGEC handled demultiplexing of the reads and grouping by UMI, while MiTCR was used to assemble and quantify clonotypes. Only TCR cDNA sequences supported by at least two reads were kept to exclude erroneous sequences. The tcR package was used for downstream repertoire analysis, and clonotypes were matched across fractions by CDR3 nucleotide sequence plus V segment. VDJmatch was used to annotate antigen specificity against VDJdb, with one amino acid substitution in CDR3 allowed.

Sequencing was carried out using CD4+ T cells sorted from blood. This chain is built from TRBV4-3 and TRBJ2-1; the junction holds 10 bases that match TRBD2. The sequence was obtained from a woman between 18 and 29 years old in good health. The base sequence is TGCGCCAGCAGCTCCAGCGGGAGGGCCTACAATGAGCAGTTCTTC. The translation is CASSSSGRAYNEQFF.